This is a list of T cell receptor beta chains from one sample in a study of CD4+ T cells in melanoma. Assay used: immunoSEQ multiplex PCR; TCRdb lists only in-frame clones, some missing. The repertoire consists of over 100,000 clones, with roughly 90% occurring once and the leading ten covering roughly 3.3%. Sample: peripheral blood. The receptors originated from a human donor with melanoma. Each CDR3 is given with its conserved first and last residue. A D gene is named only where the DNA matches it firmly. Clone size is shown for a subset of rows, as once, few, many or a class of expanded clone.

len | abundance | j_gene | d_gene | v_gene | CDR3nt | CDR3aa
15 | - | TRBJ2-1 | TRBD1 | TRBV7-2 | TGTGCCAGCAGCTCGGGACAGGGAAGTTTTAATGAGCAGTTCTTC | CASSSGQGSFNEQFF
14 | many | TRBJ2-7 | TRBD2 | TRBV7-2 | TGTGCCAGCAGAGCGGGACTAGCGGGGGGCGAGCAGTACTTC | CASRAGLAGGEQYF
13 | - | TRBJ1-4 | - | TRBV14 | TGTGCCAGCAGCCAACTCAGAAATGAAAAACTGTTTTTT | CASSQLRNEKLFF
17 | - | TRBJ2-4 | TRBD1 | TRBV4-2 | TGTGCCAGCAGCCACTCTCGGCAGGGGGCAACCAAAAACATTCAGTACTTC | CASSHSRQGATKNIQYF
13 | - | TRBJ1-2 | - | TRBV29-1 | TGCAGCGCCGCCGACCCGGCGGGTTATGGCTACACCTTC | CSAADPAGYGYTF
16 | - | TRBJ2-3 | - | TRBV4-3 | TGCGCCAGCAGAGCTGACTTTTCCCGAGCCACAGATACGCAGTATTTT | CASRADFSRATDTQYF
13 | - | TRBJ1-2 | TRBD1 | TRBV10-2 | TGCGCCAGCAGCGACCGACAGGGGGATGGCTACACCTTC | CASSDRQGDGYTF
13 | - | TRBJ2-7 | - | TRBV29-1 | TGCAGCGTCTGGGATAAGGGGGCCTACGAGCAGTACTTC | CSVWDKGAYEQYF
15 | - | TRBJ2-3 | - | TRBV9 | TGTGCCAGCAGCGAGAAGGGCGAGTTCACAGATACGCAGTATTTT | CASSEKGEFTDTQYF
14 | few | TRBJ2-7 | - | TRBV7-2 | TGTGCCAGCAGCTTAGTCGGCAGCTCCTACGAGCAGTACTTC | CASSLVGSSYEQYF
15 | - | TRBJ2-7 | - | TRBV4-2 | TGTGCCAGCAGCCAAGGTCGGGACCGTTACTACGAGCAGTACTTC | CASSQGRDRYYEQYF
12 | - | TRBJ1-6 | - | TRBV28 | TGTGCCAGCAGGGGCGGGGGTTCACCCCTCCACTTT | CASRGGGSPLHF
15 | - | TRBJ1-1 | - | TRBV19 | TGTGCCAGTAAGTCCAGAGGACCCTTCGACACTGAAGCTTTCTTT | CASKSRGPFDTEAFF
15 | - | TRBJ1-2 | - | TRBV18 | TGTGCCAGCTCACCAGAGGGACGGGTAAACTATGGCTACACCTTC | CASSPEGRVNYGYTF
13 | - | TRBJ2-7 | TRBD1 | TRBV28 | TGTGCCAGCAGTCCTCGGACAGGTTACGAGCAGTACTTC | CASSPRTGYEQYF
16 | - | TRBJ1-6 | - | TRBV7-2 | TGTGCCAGCAGCCCTTCTCCTGTAAGGGAATATTCACCCCTCCACTTT | CASSPSPVREYSPLHF
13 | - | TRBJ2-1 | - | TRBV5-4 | TGTGCCAGCAGCTTGCAGTACAGCAATGAGCAGTTCTTC | CASSLQYSNEQFF
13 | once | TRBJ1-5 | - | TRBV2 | TGTGCCAGCAGTGACTTGGATCGGGAGCCCCAGCATTTT | CASSDLDREPQHF
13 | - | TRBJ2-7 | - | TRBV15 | TGTGCCACCAGCAGTACAAGAACCTACGAGCAGTACTTC | CATSSTRTYEQYF
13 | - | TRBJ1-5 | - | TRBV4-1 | TGCGCCAGCAGCCAAGGGTATTTTCAGCCCCAGCATTTT | CASSQGYFQPQHF
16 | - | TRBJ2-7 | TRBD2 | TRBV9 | TGTGCCAGCAGCCCCGGGGATCGGTGGACTAGGAACGAGCAGTACTTC | CASSPGDRWTRNEQYF
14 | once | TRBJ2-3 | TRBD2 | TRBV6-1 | TGTGCCAGCAGGCGGACTAGCGGGCATGATACGCAGTATTTT | CASRRTSGHDTQYF
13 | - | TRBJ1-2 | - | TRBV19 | TGTGCCAGTACTGGGGGGTCCCGATATGGCTACACCTTC | CASTGGSRYGYTF
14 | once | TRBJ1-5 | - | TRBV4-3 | TGCGCCAGCAGCCAAGGGTATACAAATCAGCCCCAGCATTTT | CASSQGYTNQPQHF
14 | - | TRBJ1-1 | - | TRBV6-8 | TGTGCCAGCAGATTGGACAGCAAAAACACTGAAGCTTTCTTT | CASRLDSKNTEAFF